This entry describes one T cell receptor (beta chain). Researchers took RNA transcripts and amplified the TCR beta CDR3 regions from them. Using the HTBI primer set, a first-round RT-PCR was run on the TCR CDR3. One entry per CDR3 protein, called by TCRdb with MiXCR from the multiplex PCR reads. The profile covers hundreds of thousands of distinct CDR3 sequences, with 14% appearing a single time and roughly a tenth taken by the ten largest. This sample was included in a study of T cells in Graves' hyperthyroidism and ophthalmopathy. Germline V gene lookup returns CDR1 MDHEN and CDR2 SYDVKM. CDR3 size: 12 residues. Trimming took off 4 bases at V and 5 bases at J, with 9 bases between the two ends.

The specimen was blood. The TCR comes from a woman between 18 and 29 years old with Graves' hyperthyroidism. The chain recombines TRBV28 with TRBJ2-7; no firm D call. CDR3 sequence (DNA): TGTGCCAGCAGTTCGATCTTCGACGAGCAGTACTTC. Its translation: CASSSIFDEQYF.